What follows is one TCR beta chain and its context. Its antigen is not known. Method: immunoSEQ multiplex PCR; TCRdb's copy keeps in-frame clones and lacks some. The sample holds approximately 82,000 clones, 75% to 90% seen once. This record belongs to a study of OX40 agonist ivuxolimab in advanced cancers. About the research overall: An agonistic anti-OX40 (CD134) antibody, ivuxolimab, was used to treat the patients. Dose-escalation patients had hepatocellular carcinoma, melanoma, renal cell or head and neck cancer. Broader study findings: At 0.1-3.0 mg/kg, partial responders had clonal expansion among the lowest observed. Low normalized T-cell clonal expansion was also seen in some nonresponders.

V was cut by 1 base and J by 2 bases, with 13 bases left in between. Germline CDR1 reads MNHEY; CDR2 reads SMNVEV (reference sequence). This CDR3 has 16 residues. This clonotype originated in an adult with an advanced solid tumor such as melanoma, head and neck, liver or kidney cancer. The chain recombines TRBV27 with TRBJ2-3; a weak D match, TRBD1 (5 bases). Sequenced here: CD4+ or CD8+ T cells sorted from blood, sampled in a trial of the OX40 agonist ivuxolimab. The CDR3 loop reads CASSLFPTASTDTQYF. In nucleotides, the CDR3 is TGTGCCAGCAGTTTATTCCCGACAGCATCCACAGATACGCAGTATTTT.